Reported below is one T cell receptor (beta chain). The protocol was immunoSEQ multiplex PCR, while the TCRdb copy is restricted to in-frame clones and leaves out a portion. The sample carries about 45,000 clones, about 86% recorded once. The data originate from a study of T cell clones after liver transplantation. Overall study: At least one year of complete immunosuppression withdrawal without enzymes over twice normal defined tolerance.

Looked up from germline, CDR1 is MNHEY and CDR2 is SMNVEV (reference sequence). Trimming took off 7 bases at V and 0 bases at J, with 13 bases between the two ends. This CDR3 is built from 15 residues. This specimen consisted of CD4+ T cells from blood, obtained 24 months after liver transplant. This chain uses TRBV27 with TRBJ1-5; a weak D match, TRBD1 (5 bases). This TCR was recovered from a human patient who received a liver transplant. The T cells may partly be graft donor cells. In DNA, the CDR3 is TGTGCCAGCAAATATCGGGGGAATAGCAATCAGCCCCAGCATTTT. It is translated as CASKYRGNSNQPQHF.